This is a list of T cell receptor beta chains from one sample in a study of cytomegalovirus exposure and HLA in healthy donors. The data were produced by immunoSEQ multiplex PCR, yet TCRdb's version contains in-frame clones alone and is incomplete. The sample has under 250,000 clones; roughly 85% are singletons. Sequencing was carried out using PBMCs. The receptors derive from a woman in her 50s in good health and CMV-seronegative. CDR3s include the opening cysteine and the closing phenylalanine or tryptophan. The D gene is left open where the match is weak. The size of a clone is reported for some rows only, either as once, few or many, or as a class for expanded clones.

TRBV9	NA	TRBJ2-7	TRBD2	CASSPRPGGIYEQYF	TGTGCCAGCAGCCCCCGCCCGGGAGGGATCTACGAGCAGTACTTC
TRBV7-2	NA	TRBJ2-4	NA	CASSPQGAKNIQYF	TGTGCCAGCAGCCCACAGGGAGCCAAAAACATTCAGTACTTC
TRBV4-3	NA	TRBJ2-5	NA	CASSQDLIEETQYF	TGCGCCAGCAGCCAAGATCTGATAGAGGAGACCCAGTACTTC
TRBV18	NA	TRBJ2-1	TRBD2	CASSSRTSGREEQFF	TGTGCCAGCTCATCCCGGACTAGCGGAAGGGAGGAGCAGTTCTTC
TRBV7-8	NA	TRBJ2-7	TRBD2	CASSFPGTSGRIYEQYF	TGTGCCAGCAGCTTCCCAGGGACTAGCGGGAGAATCTACGAGCAGTACTTC
TRBV2	NA	TRBJ1-6	NA	CASTPSRSSYNSPLHF	TGTGCCAGCACCCCGTCTAGGAGCTCCTATAATTCACCCCTCCACTTT
TRBV7-9	NA	TRBJ1-6	NA	CASSLDPRGSPLHF	TGTGCCAGCAGCTTAGATCCCCGGGGTTCACCCCTCCACTTT
TRBV11-2	NA	TRBJ2-7	NA	CASSLDRVRGRRREQYF	TGTGCCAGCAGCTTAGATCGCGTAAGGGGCCGACGTCGCGAGCAGTACTTC
TRBV18	NA	TRBJ2-7	TRBD2	CASSEAGGPTYEQYF	TGTGCCAGCTCAGAGGCGGGAGGTCCTACCTACGAGCAGTACTTC
TRBV18	NA	TRBJ2-5	NA	CASSPNQETQYF	TGTGCCAGCTCACCCAACCAAGAGACCCAGTACTTC
TRBV7-8	once	TRBJ2-7	NA	CASSPSRQGAGEQYF	TGTGCCAGCAGCCCATCCCGACAAGGGGCTGGAGAGCAGTACTTC
TRBV7-6	once	TRBJ2-3	NA	CASSLAGGATGDTQYF	TGTGCCAGCAGCTTAGCTGGGGGGGCCACGGGAGATACGCAGTATTTT
TRBV6-1	once	TRBJ2-1	NA	CATIRVEAGDGEQFF	TGTGCCACTATTCGGGTTGAAGCGGGCGACGGTGAGCAGTTCTTC
TRBV7-6	NA	TRBJ2-5	TRBD1	CASRYGTAETQYF	TGTGCCAGCCGATATGGGACAGCAGAGACCCAGTACTTC
TRBV21-1	NA	TRBJ1-2	NA	CASSKAGQGALNGYTF	TGTGCCAGCAGCAAAGCCGGACAGGGGGCTTTGAATGGCTACACCTTC
TRBV7-8	NA	TRBJ2-7	NA	CASSSALAGPYEQYF	TGTGCCAGCAGCTCAGCTTTGGCGGGACCGTACGAGCAGTACTTC
TRBV6-6	NA	TRBJ1-2	NA	CASSYLQGGYTF	TGTGCCAGCAGTTACCTTCAGGGCGGCTACACCTTC
TRBV19	NA	TRBJ2-7	NA	CASSIDPGSYEQYF	TGTGCCAGTAGTATAGACCCAGGGTCCTACGAGCAGTACTTC
TRBV5-1	NA	TRBJ1-4	TRBD1	CASSQRTGVPEKLFF	TGCGCCAGCAGCCAGCGGACAGGGGTCCCAGAAAAACTGTTTTTT
TRBV27	once	TRBJ1-1	NA	CASSFRTENTEAFF	TGTGCCAGCAGTTTTCGGACAGAGAACACTGAAGCTTTCTTT